Below are 19 T cell receptor beta chains sequenced from a single sample in a study of blood T cell repertoires in COVID-19. Measured with immunoSEQ multiplex PCR; TCRdb has only the in-frame clones, and not every one. Among hundreds of thousands of clones listed, over 70% were seen once. Sample: peripheral blood. These TCRs come from a man aged 40-49 years with acute or convalescent COVID-19.

The chain employs TRBV19 and TRBJ1-6; D perhaps matches TRBD1 (6 bases). Germline-derived CDR1 and CDR2 are LNHDA and SQIVND (reference sequence). This CDR3 is built from 14 residues. Deletions cut 7 bases from V and 8 bases from J, with 15 bases between. In DNA form, the CDR3 reads TGTGCCAGTACCCCCAAAGGGACATATTCACCCCTCCACTTT. Protein product: CASTPKGTYSPLHF.

This clone has just a few counts. V gene TRBV5-1 combines with J gene TRBJ1-2; D not resolved. Germline V gene lookup returns CDR1 SGHRS and CDR2 YFSETQ. The V gene lost 2 bases and the J gene lost 5 bases, with 7 bases spanning the gap. The CDR3 runs 12 residues. CDR3: CASSFSGYGYTF. The CDR3 region has the DNA TGCGCCAGCAGCTTCTCCGGGTATGGCTACACCTTC.

The chain joins TRBV4-1 to TRBJ2-7; perhaps TRBD1 as D (6 bases). Trimming removed 1 base from V and 3 bases from J, with 13 bases in between. The length of the CDR3 is 15 residues. Germline assignment: CDR1 MGHRA and CDR2 YSYEKL. The CDR3 bases are TGCGCCAGCAGCCAAGTCGATGCAGGGGACTACGAGCAGTACTTC. This gives the protein CASSQVDAGDYEQYF.

This clone has just a few counts. This chain links TRBV4-3 with TRBJ2-6; the D gene is possibly TRBD1 (5 bases). The CDR3 length is 17 residues. Germline V gene data show CDR1 as LGHNA and CDR2 as YSLEER. V was cut by 0 bases and J by 0 bases, with 9 bases left in between. CDR3 DNA sequence: TGCGCCAGCAGCCAAGATGGGGCTACCTCTGGGGCCAACGTCCTGACTTTC. Residues: CASSQDGATSGANVLTF.

The chain carries TRBV4-1 and TRBJ2-1; a possible D gene is TRBD1 (5 bases). This CDR3 contains 15 residues. V shed 0 bases and J shed 6 bases, with 12 bases lying between them. CDR1 is MGHRA and CDR2 is YSYEKL in the germline V gene. As DNA, the CDR3 is TGCGCCAGCAGCCAAGATCCCGACAGCTCCAATGAGCAGTTCTTC. Translating it yields CASSQDPDSSNEQFF.

The chain couples TRBV7-2 to TRBJ2-7, with D tentatively TRBD2 (5 bases). The CDR3 consists of 12 residues. Looked up from germline, CDR1 is SGHTA and CDR2 is FQGNSA. V lost 5 bases, J lost 6 bases, and 11 bases lay in between. CDR3 nucleotides: TGTGCCAGCAGCCACAGAGGAGGCGAGCAGTACTTC. Its protein is CASSHRGGEQYF.

This sequence joins TRBV7-2 and TRBJ2-1, with 8 bases identical to TRBD2. Per the germline V gene, CDR1 is SGHTA and CDR2 is FQGNSA. Trimming removed 5 bases from V and 7 bases from J; junction bases left unmatched: 13. CDR3 size: 16 residues. The CDR3 sequence: CASSPPRLATTNEQFF. In DNA form, the CDR3 reads TGTGCCAGCAGCCCCCCCCGACTAGCGACTACTAATGAGCAGTTCTTC.

V gene TRBV7-9 combines with J gene TRBJ2-5; 12 bases fit TRBD2. Germline CDR1 SEHNR, CDR2 FQNEAQ (reference sequence). The V segment lost 6 bases and the J segment 5 bases; nucleotides outside the gene matches: 7. The CDR3 extends over 15 amino acids. The CDR3 nucleotides read TGTGCCAGCAGTCAGACTAGCGGGAGAGTGGAGACCCAGTACTTC. Translated: CASSQTSGRVETQYF. The complete variable domain, with remaining parts taken from reference TRBV7-9 and TRBJ2-5, reads DTGVSQNPRHKITKRGQNVTFRCDPISEHNRLYWYRQTLGQGPEFLTYFQNEAQLEKSRLLSDRFSAERPKGSFSTLEIQRTEQGDSAMYLCASSQTSGRVETQYFGPGTRLLVL.

The V call is TRBV10-3, the J call TRBJ1-6; no definite D call. The CDR3 is made up of 13 amino acids. CDR1 ENHRY and CDR2 SYGVKD come from the germline V gene. The V gene lost 6 bases and the J gene lost 7 bases, with 10 bases spanning the gap. The CDR3 nucleotides are TGTGCCATCAGCTATGGACTGAATTCACCCCTCCACTTT. Protein product: CAISYGLNSPLHF.

The chain carries TRBV18 and TRBJ2-7, with 9 bases lining up with TRBD2. Looked up from germline, CDR1 is KGHSH and CDR2 is LQKENI. V was clipped by 3 bases and J by 4 bases; unmatched bases: 10. The CDR3 runs to 16 residues. The DNA for the CDR3 is TGTGCCAGCTCACCTCTGGTTGCGGGAGGGCCTTACGAGCAGTACTTC. Amino acids: CASSPLVAGGPYEQYF.

The chain carries TRBV12-3 or TRBV12-4 and TRBJ1-2, with D possibly TRBD1 on 5 matching bases. V gave up 5 bases and J gave up 5 bases, with 9 bases separating them. This CDR3 spans 12 amino acids. CDR3 sequence reads: CASSAQGYGYTF. As DNA, the CDR3 is TGTGCCAGCAGTGCGCAGGGATATGGCTACACCTTC.

J is TRBJ2-3 and V is TRBV15, with 7 bases that match TRBD2. The CDR3 length is 15 residues. CDR1 and CDR2 from the germline V gene are LNHNV and YYDKDF (reference sequence). Trimming took 2 bases from V and 0 from J; bases not matched to a gene: 2. CDR3 sequence reads: CATSRTSDSTDTQYF. DNA of the CDR3: TGTGCCACCAGCAGAACTAGCGATAGCACAGATACGCAGTATTTT.

J is TRBJ2-4 and V is TRBV7-9, with TRBD1 matching 9 bases. Per the germline V gene, CDR1 is SEHNR and CDR2 is FQNEAQ (reference sequence). The CDR3 is 16 amino acids. J gave up 5 bases and V 2 bases, and 7 bases lay outside the gene matches. CDR3: CASSLRGTGTENIQYF. The CDR3 nucleotides are TGTGCCAGCAGCTTACGCGGGACAGGGACAGAAAACATTCAGTACTTC.

V is TRBV5-1 and J is TRBJ2-5, with D possibly matching TRBD2 (5 bases). Trimming cost V 0 bases and J 5 bases, with 8 bases left between them. Per germline, CDR1 SGHRS and CDR2 YFSETQ. The CDR3 loop spans 13 amino acids. In DNA, the CDR3 is TGCGCCAGCAGCTTGGATCCGGGGGAGACCCAGTACTTC. Translating it yields CASSLDPGETQYF.

The chain couples TRBV29-1 to TRBJ2-1, with D possibly TRBD2 on 6 matching bases. CDR3 length: 14 amino acids. Germline V gene data show CDR1 as SQVTM and CDR2 as ANQGSEA. Trimming removed 6 bases from V and 3 bases from J, with 15 bases in between. The CDR3 DNA reads as TGCAGCGTGGGGACTCCAACTAGCTACAATGAGCAGTTCTTC. Translated, it gives CSVGTPTSYNEQFF.

The chain employs TRBV7-9 and TRBJ2-3; TRBD1 is a possible D gene (5 bases). This CDR3 is built from 14 residues. Trimming shortened V by 1 base and J by 6 bases, and 11 bases separated the two germline ends. In germline, CDR1 is SEHNR, CDR2 FQNEAQ (reference sequence). The CDR3: CASSLGPKGDTQYF. Here the CDR3 DNA reads TGTGCCAGCAGCTTAGGCCCGAAGGGGGATACGCAGTATTTT.

The CDR3 coding sequence is TGCAGCGTTGAAGGACTAGCGGGAGTAGCCTACGAGCAGTACTTC. It codes for CSVEGLAGVAYEQYF. The rearrangement links TRBV29-1 to TRBJ2-7, with 12 nucleotides matching TRBD2. Germline assignment: CDR1 SQVTM and CDR2 ANQGSEA. CDR3 length: 15 residues. The ends lost 1 base at V and 2 bases at J; junction bases unmatched: 3.

This rearrangement joins TRBV4-1 to TRBJ1-2, with unresolved D. This CDR3 is built from 12 residues. Trimming pared 0 bases from V and 7 bases from J, leaving 6 bases between. Germline CDR1 reads MGHRA; CDR2 reads YSYEKL. This CDR3 is CASSQDFRGYTF. CDR3 sequence (DNA): TGCGCCAGCAGCCAAGATTTTCGTGGCTACACCTTC.

The V call is TRBV10-3, the J call TRBJ1-5; D call uncertain. Trimming removed 3 bases from V and 4 bases from J, with 10 bases in between. Germline lookup yields CDR1 ENHRY and CDR2 SYGVKD. The CDR3 sequence is 14 residues long. CDR3 nucleotides: TGTGCCATCAGTGACGAGGGATCAAATCAGCCCCAGCATTTT. It codes for CAISDEGSNQPQHF.